Listed below are T cell receptor beta chains from one sample, sequenced in a study of CD8+CD57+ T cells in acquired aplastic anemia. TCRdb recomputed calls from the reads with MiXCR, one row per CDR3 protein. The table lists about half a million distinct CDR3 sequences, over 25% of them singletons. The material sequenced was sorted CD4+, CD8+, or CD8+CD57+ T cells (not recorded which) from PBMCs. The receptors stem from a human donor with aplastic anemia. CDR3s leave out the opening cysteine and the closing phenylalanine or tryptophan. Each record gives: J gene, V gene, CDR3 protein.

TRBJ2-3 TRBV2 ASNWRAGATDTQY
TRBJ2-5 TRBV5-1 ASSADPPEPQETQY
TRBJ2-3 TRBV19 ASTPTGKSMQDTQY
TRBJ2-7 TRBV5-1 ASRGPGTGISSYEQY
TRBJ2-1 TRBV25-1 ASTPGTTSGRAGV
TRBJ1-5 TRBV6-1 ASSGGGNSNQPQH
TRBJ1-1 TRBV25-1 AAGALNTEAF
TRBJ1-4 TRBV7-9 ASSNRDVTEKLF
TRBJ1-5 TRBV30 AWTTGINQPQH
TRBJ2-7 TRBV7-2 ASSVKRTGLDEQY
TRBJ1-2 TRBV2 ASSLRGLDGYT
TRBJ1-3 TRBV7-9 ASSFAGTGNTIY
TRBJ1-3 TRBV2 ASSNRVSSGNTIY
TRBJ2-7 TRBV14 ASSQEAGSGGAPYEQY
TRBJ2-3 TRBV4-2 ASSRVGTSASDTQY
TRBJ2-7 TRBV29-1 SVRAGVYEQY
TRBJ1-4 TRBV25-1 ASSESQSNEKLF
TRBJ1-6 TRBV5-1 ASSLEAEGNSPLH
TRBJ1-1 TRBV12-3/TRBV12-4 ASRPRLPGTGNYLNTEAF
TRBJ2-7 TRBV7-2 ASSLAPTGGYEQY
TRBJ2-7 TRBV2 ASTVVNPRVLTYEQY
TRBJ2-1 TRBV10-3 AISEMGTSGREQF
TRBJ1-3 TRBV7-9 ASSSQGTSGNTIY
TRBJ2-7 TRBV7-9 ASSPVSSYEQY
TRBJ2-5 TRBV7-3 ASSRTSGGALETQY
TRBJ1-1 TRBV2 ASSPLVLPGTEAF
TRBJ2-7 TRBV13 ASSRGRGGPIDEQY
TRBJ1-1 TRBV7-3 ASSLIGQTEAF
TRBJ1-2 TRBV18 ASSPSGTDYGYT
TRBJ2-1 TRBV15 ATSRVPLGAGGENEQF
TRBJ2-7 TRBV2 ASSVRGLWSYEQY
TRBJ2-7 TRBV2 ASRAGTGAYEQY
TRBJ2-7 TRBV25-1 AWSPDRGAYEQY
TRBJ1-2 TRBV5-1 ASSPGTGMGSCT
TRBJ1-5 TRBV7-2 ASSWRQGLNQPQH
TRBJ2-3 TRBV3-1 ASSQLAGGSTDTQY
TRBJ1-1 TRBV7-2 ASSQGTGLAEAF
TRBJ2-2 TRBV20-1 SAISTNTGELF
TRBJ2-1 TRBV12-3/TRBV12-4 ASSLAGGRF
TRBJ1-6 TRBV20-1 SAADRATSPLH
TRBJ2-7 TRBV30 AWSVRKREPYEQY
TRBJ2-7 TRBV10-3 AIRRDGYEQY
TRBJ1-3 TRBV30 AWHTGFGNTIY
TRBJ2-3 TRBV9 ASRTGLAGGTDTQY
TRBJ2-7 TRBV20-1 SAPVGTGGYEQY
TRBJ1-2 TRBV4-2 ASSQEWTSNYGYT
TRBJ2-7 TRBV10-2 ASSAAAASGYEQY
TRBJ1-1 TRBV7-9 ASSLADFTEAF
TRBJ1-1 TRBV12-3/TRBV12-4 ASSLATTVNTEAF
TRBJ1-5 TRBV29-1 SVEGGGAGQPQH
TRBJ2-2 TRBV4-1 ASSQDGQGAGGELF
TRBJ2-7 TRBV29-1 SVRRQGATLYEQY
TRBJ1-6 TRBV29-1 SVETGFNSPLH
TRBJ1-4 TRBV10-2 ASRALSPNEKLF
TRBJ1-2 TRBV2 ASSDRFRSSGYT